This passage covers 30 T cell receptor beta chains from one sample sequenced in a study of early T cells in non-severe SARS-CoV-2 infection. TCRdb re-analysed the 5' RACE reads in MiXCR, keeping a single row per CDR3 protein. Of under 85,000 distinct CDR3 sequences in the sample, 9% to 15% were seen once. Specimen: whole blood, collected at baseline. These receptors were collected from an adult who was a healthcare worker with PCR-confirmed SARS-CoV-2 infection or an uninfected control (not recorded which). The donor label of this sample is uncertain.

The chain recombines TRBV7-2 with TRBJ1-5; D remains ambiguous. The CDR3 is 14 amino acids. V was trimmed by 1 base and J by 3 bases, leaving 7 bases between them. Germline loops: CDR1 SGHTA, CDR2 FQGNSA. CDR3: CASSLVQSNQPQHF. The CDR3 coding sequence is TGTGCCAGCAGCTTAGTTCAGTCCAATCAGCCCCAGCATTTT.

This clonotype was detected ten times or more. The chain couples TRBV11-2 to TRBJ1-5, with a tentative D call TRBD1 (6 bases). V lost 6 bases, J lost 2 bases, and 14 bases lay in between. Per germline, CDR1 SGHAT and CDR2 FQNNGV. The CDR3 is made up of 15 amino acids. CDR3 loop: CASRASGAGNQPQHF. As DNA, the CDR3 is TGTGCCAGCAGGGCATCGGGGGCCGGCAATCAGCCCCAGCATTTT.

This clonotype was counted a few times. The chain combines TRBV6-5 with TRBJ2-1; D is ambiguous. The germline V gene has CDR1 MNHEY and CDR2 SVGAGI. V lost 8 bases, J lost 7 bases, and 15 bases lay in between. The CDR3 consists of 13 residues. The CDR3 loop is CASRRRSSNEQFF. The CDR3 region has the DNA TGTGCCAGCCGGAGACGATCGTCGAATGAGCAGTTCTTC.

The chain links TRBV15 to TRBJ2-7, with TRBD2 matching 7 bases. CDR3 length: 14 residues. V lost 8 bases to trimming and J lost 0 bases; unmatched junction nucleotides: 7. Germline V lookup: CDR1 LNHNV, CDR2 YYDKDF (reference sequence). The CDR3 DNA follows: TGTGCCACCGGTGGGGACTACAACTCCTACGAGCAGTACTTC. Its translation is CATGGDYNSYEQYF.

J is TRBJ2-1 and V is TRBV20-1; D might be TRBD1 or TRBD2, each matching 5 bases. This CDR3 contains 12 residues. CDR1 DFQATT and CDR2 SNEGSKA come from the germline V gene (reference sequence). V lost 2 bases and J 14 bases, leaving 16 bases between the germline ends. The CDR3 DNA follows: TGCAGTGCTAGACCGGGGCCGCTATCCGAGTTCTTC. Translating it yields CSARPGPLSEFF.

This clonotype was seen ten or more times. The chain recombines TRBV20-1 with TRBJ1-4, with D possibly TRBD1 on 5 matching bases. Germline V gene data show CDR1 as DFQATT and CDR2 as SNEGSKA (reference sequence). This CDR3 is 13 amino acids long. Trimming took off 4 bases at V and 5 bases at J, with 11 bases between the two ends. CDR3 nucleotide sequence: TGCAGTGCTAAACGACAGAAGAATGAAAAACTGTTTTTT. This translates into CSAKRQKNEKLFF.

This clonotype has a handful of counts. The chain joins TRBV18 to TRBJ2-1, with a possible D match to TRBD2 (6 bases). With 2 bases removed from V and 0 bases from J, the gap between germline ends came to 14 bases. The CDR3 totals 17 residues. Germline V CDR1 and CDR2: KGHSH, LQKENI. Written as DNA, the CDR3 is TGTGCCAGCTCACCATATGGTGGGGGGAGCTCCTACAATGAGCAGTTCTTC. Its translation is CASSPYGGGSSYNEQFF.

This clonotype has a handful of counts. The rearrangement uses TRBV5-4 and TRBJ2-7, with 9 nucleotides matching TRBD1. CDR3 length: 15 amino acids. Germline CDR1 SGHNT, CDR2 YYREEE (reference sequence). The trim removed 3 bases at V and 5 bases at J, leaving 9 bases unmatched. CDR3 coding DNA: TGTGCCAGCAGCTCACCGGGACAGGGCGGGCACGAGCAGTACTTC. Its protein is CASSSPGQGGHEQYF.

Judged by abundance, this clonotype is medium-sized. The rearrangement links TRBV6-6 to TRBJ1-1; 7 bases match TRBD1. The V gene end was trimmed by 8 bases and the J gene end by 0 bases; junction bases not matched to a gene: 3. Per the germline V gene, CDR1 is MNHNY and CDR2 is SVGAGI (reference sequence). This CDR3 comprises 13 residues. Here the CDR3 DNA reads TGTGCCAGCGGAACAGGGGTGAACACTGAAGCTTTCTTT. This gives the protein CASGTGVNTEAFF.

This clonotype was detected a few times. The chain carries TRBV12-3 or TRBV12-4 and TRBJ1-2; no definite D call. CDR3 size: 14 residues. The V end lost 6 bases, the J end lost 2 bases, and 13 bases lay between the germline ends. In DNA form, the CDR3 reads TGTGCCAGCAGCCCCGTGTGGGGAAACTATGGCTACACCTTC. Its protein product is CASSPVWGNYGYTF.

This sequence joins TRBV6-2 or TRBV6-3 and TRBJ2-7; 9 bases line up with TRBD1. This CDR3 region has 14 residues. Germline CDR1 is MNHEY and CDR2 is SVGEGT. The J segment lost 5 bases and the V segment lost 6 bases, leaving 8 bases of the junction unmatched. CDR3 bases: TGTGCCAGCAGAACCCGGGACAGGGCGAACGAGCAGTACTTC. Translated, it gives CASRTRDRANEQYF.

In this sample, this clonotype turned up many times. The genes are TRBV7-6 and TRBJ2-1; D gene uncertain. Germline V CDR1 and CDR2: SGHVS, FNYEAQ. V was clipped by 0 bases and J by 0 bases, with 18 bases between them. The CDR3 totals 19 residues. CDR3 sequence (DNA): TGTGCCAGCAGCTTAGCCGGAAGGACGTATGGGAACTCCTACAATGAGCAGTTCTTC. It translates to CASSLAGRTYGNSYNEQFF.

This clonotype has a handful of counts. V usage is TRBV6-1 and J usage is TRBJ2-1, with 11 bases fitting TRBD1. V shed 6 bases, J shed 10 bases, and the junction held 17 bases outside the gene matches. Germline V gene lookup returns CDR1 MNHNS and CDR2 SASEGT. The CDR3 is 17 residues long. The CDR3 DNA sequence: TGTGCCAGCAGCCCCGCGCAGGGGACAGGGGGATTTGACGAGCAGTTCTTC. This gives the protein CASSPAQGTGGFDEQFF.

This clonotype was counted at least ten times. This chain connects TRBV12-3 or TRBV12-4 to TRBJ2-2, with D possibly TRBD2 on 6 matching bases. V was cut by 3 bases and J by 5 bases, with 13 bases left in between. The CDR3 runs 15 residues. The CDR3: CASSFSPGRTGELFF. CDR3 bases: TGTGCCAGCAGTTTTTCCCCAGGGAGGACCGGGGAGCTGTTTTTT.

Only a few counts were recorded for this clonotype. The DNA of the CDR3 is TGTGCCAGCAGCTTATGGTGGACTAGCGGTAGCACAGATACGCAGTATTTT. It codes for CASSLWWTSGSTDTQYF. This chain links TRBV7-9 with TRBJ2-3; 10 nucleotides align to TRBD2. In germline, CDR1 is SEHNR, CDR2 FQNEAQ (reference sequence). This CDR3 is 17 amino acids long. V gave up 2 bases and J gave up 0 bases; unmatched junction bases: 5. Drawing the rest from reference TRBV7-9 and TRBJ2-3, the complete variable domain is DTGVSQNPRHKITKRGQNVTFRCDPISEHNRLYWYRQTLGQGPEFLTYFQNEAQLEKSRLLSDRFSAERPKGSFSTLEIQRTEQGDSAMYLCASSLWWTSGSTDTQYFGPGTRLTVL.

This clonotype was picked up a small number of times. The V call is TRBV5-4, the J call TRBJ2-7; no clear D gene. The germline V and J ends were trimmed by 5 bases and 6 bases, with 12 bases remaining between them. The CDR3 runs to 12 residues. CDR1 is SGHNT, CDR2 YYREEE, per germline (reference sequence). The CDR3 sequence: CASSQRTGEQYF. The DNA of the CDR3 is TGTGCCAGCAGTCAACGCACGGGCGAGCAGTACTTC.

CDR3 sequence reads: CSARRASNTGELFF. The CDR3 DNA is TGCAGTGCTAGAAGGGCTAGTAACACCGGGGAGCTGTTTTTT. The V and J genes are TRBV20-1 and TRBJ2-2, with D hard to call. The germline V and J ends were trimmed by 2 bases and 2 bases, with 9 bases remaining between them. The CDR3 runs 14 residues. CDR1 is DFQATT and CDR2 is SNEGSKA in the germline V gene (reference sequence).

This clonotype was recorded a few times. The chain recombines TRBV7-9 with TRBJ2-7, with D perhaps matching TRBD1 (6 bases). The CDR3 covers 14 residues. Looked up from germline, CDR1 is SEHNR and CDR2 is FQNEAQ (reference sequence). The V end lost 4 bases, the J end lost 4 bases, and 14 bases lay between the germline ends. The CDR3 reads CASSSQGRTYEQYF. The CDR3 nucleotides read TGTGCCAGCAGCTCACAGGGTAGAACGTACGAGCAGTACTTC.

The chain couples TRBV12-3 or TRBV12-4 to TRBJ1-3; 7 bases line up with TRBD1. The ends lost 5 bases at V and 0 bases at J; junction bases unmatched: 10. The length of the CDR3 is 17 residues. The CDR3 DNA reads as TGTGCCAGCAGTCCGAGACAGGGAACTGCCTCTGGAAACACCATATATTTT. This codes for CASSPRQGTASGNTIYF.

The chain recombines TRBV28 with TRBJ2-2; D might be TRBD1 or TRBD2, each matching 5 bases. Germline loops: CDR1 MDHEN, CDR2 SYDVKM. V lost 3 bases and J lost 5, with 22 bases in between. CDR3 length: 18 residues. The CDR3 spells CASSFWQGVKTPTGELFF. The DNA of the CDR3 is TGTGCCAGCAGTTTCTGGCAGGGAGTAAAGACCCCTACCGGGGAGCTGTTTTTT. Complete variable domain (other parts from reference TRBV28 and TRBJ2-2): DVKVTQSSRYLVKRTGEKVFLECVQDMDHENMFWYRQDPGLGLRLIYFSYDVKMKEKGDIPEGYSVSREKKERFSLILESASTNQTSMYLCASSFWQGVKTPTGELFFGEGSRLTVL.

The chain carries TRBV5-1 and TRBJ2-1; weak D call: TRBD2 (6 bases). Germline V CDR1 and CDR2: SGHRS, YFSETQ. The CDR3 consists of 15 residues. V dropped 0 bases and J dropped 3 bases, with 10 bases sitting between them. CDR3 nucleotide sequence: TGCGCCAGCAGCTTGGAGGCGGGGAACTACAATGAGCAGTTCTTC. It translates to CASSLEAGNYNEQFF.

The chain uses TRBV5-1 and TRBJ2-5, with unresolved D. Germline CDR1 and CDR2: SGHRS and YFSETQ. The CDR3 has 14 amino acids. Trimming shortened V by 0 bases and J by 4 bases, and 10 bases separated the two germline ends. The CDR3 protein is CASSLGTAVETQYF. The CDR3 coding sequence is TGCGCCAGCAGCTTGGGGACCGCGGTAGAGACCCAGTACTTC.

This chain joins TRBV6-2 or TRBV6-3 and TRBJ1-1, with D hard to call. From germline, CDR1 is MNHEY and CDR2 SVGEGT. The CDR3 has 13 residues. With 7 bases removed from V and 2 bases from J, the gap between germline ends came to 11 bases. CDR3 amino acids: CASNSQLNTEAFF. CDR3 coding DNA: TGTGCCAGCAACTCACAGTTAAACACTGAAGCTTTCTTT.

V gene TRBV4-2 combines with J gene TRBJ2-5; 12 nucleotides align to TRBD2. Germline V CDR1 and CDR2: LGHNA, YNFKEQ. The V gene end was trimmed by 6 bases and the J gene end by 3 bases; junction bases not matched to a gene: 11. The length of the CDR3 is 17 residues. CDR3 nucleotides: TGTGCCAGCAGTCGTAGATCTAGCGGGGGGGCCGAAGAGACCCAGTACTTC. The encoded protein is CASSRRSSGGAEETQYF.

The chain employs TRBV6-6 and TRBJ2-3; TRBD2 matches at 12 bases. Germline V CDR1 and CDR2: MNHNY, SVGAGI (reference sequence). The CDR3 is 19 residues long. Germline trimming cut 2 bases from V and 5 bases from J; bases unmatched to any gene: 14. The CDR3 DNA reads TGTGCCAGCAGTTACCCCCCTAGCGGGGGGGCTTACGCGAGAGATACGCAGTATTTT. This gives the protein CASSYPPSGGAYARDTQYF.

This chain connects TRBV6-6 to TRBJ2-3, with 11 bases aligning to TRBD1. Losses at the gene ends were 4 bases for V and 7 bases for J; bases not matched to a gene: 7. The CDR3 contains 15 residues. Germline V CDR1 and CDR2: MNHNY, SVGAGI (reference sequence). The CDR3 loop is CASSSGTGGRYTQYF. The CDR3 coding sequence is TGTGCCAGCAGTTCCGGGACAGGGGGGCGATATACGCAGTATTTT.

This clonotype came up a few times. V is TRBV27 and J is TRBJ1-5, with no clear D. The CDR3 loop spans 14 amino acids. Germline V gene lookup returns CDR1 MNHEY and CDR2 SMNVEV (reference sequence). The V end was cut by 6 bases, the J end by 0 bases, with 9 bases between. The CDR3 here is CASRTGISNQPQHF. For the CDR3, the DNA is TGTGCCAGCAGGACGGGGATTAGCAATCAGCCCCAGCATTTT.

J is TRBJ2-7 and V is TRBV14; D perhaps matches TRBD2 (6 bases). V lost 1 base and J lost 0, with 7 bases in between. The CDR3 consists of 14 residues. Germline CDR1 SGHDN, CDR2 FVKESK. The CDR3: CASSQVRGSYEQYF. CDR3 DNA: TGTGCCAGCAGCCAAGTGCGGGGCTCCTACGAGCAGTACTTC.

The chain uses TRBV12-3 or TRBV12-4 and TRBJ1-1; D is unclear. The CDR3 has 14 amino acids. Deletions cut 3 bases from V and 5 bases from J, with 13 bases between. CDR3 bases: TGTGCCAGCAGTTTCGGTAGGGTCTGGACTGAAGCTTTCTTT. It codes for CASSFGRVWTEAFF.

V usage is TRBV20-1 and J usage is TRBJ1-2; 7 bases are shared with TRBD1. This CDR3 spans 17 amino acids. With 3 bases clipped from V and 3 bases from J, the junction kept 16 bases outside the gene matches. In germline, CDR1 is DFQATT, CDR2 SNEGSKA (reference sequence). The CDR3 loop is CSASLEGATSGHYGYTF. DNA of the CDR3: TGCAGTGCTAGCCTGGAGGGGGCCACATCAGGCCACTATGGCTACACCTTC.